This entry lists 25 T cell receptor beta chains sequenced from one sample in a study of OX40 agonist ivuxolimab in advanced cancers. Using immunoSEQ multiplex PCR, the repertoire was profiled, and TCRdb retains in-frame clones only, with some absent. The table includes roughly 65,000 clones, about nine tenths detected once. Sequenced material: CD4+ or CD8+ T cells sorted from blood, taken in a trial of the OX40 agonist ivuxolimab. These receptors were taken from an adult with an advanced solid tumor such as melanoma, head and neck, liver or kidney cancer.

This clone was recorded only once. The chain uses TRBV7-8 and TRBJ1-5, with D uncertain. The V end was cut by 6 bases, the J end by 0 bases, with 9 bases between. The germline V gene encodes CDR1 SGHVS and CDR2 FQNEAQ. There are 14 residues in the CDR3. The CDR3 coding sequence is TGTGCCAGCAGGGTAGGACCTAGCAATCAGCCCCAGCATTTT. This codes for CASRVGPSNQPQHF. Using reference TRBV7-8 and TRBJ1-5 for the parts outside the CDR3, the full variable domain is GAGVSQSPRYKVAKRGQDVALRCDPISGHVSLFWYQQALGQGPEFLTYFQNEAQLDKSGLPSDRFFAERPEGSVSTLKIQRTQQEDSAVYLCASRVGPSNQPQHFGDGTRLSIL.

The V and J genes are TRBV7-6 and TRBJ2-5, with 8 bases identical to TRBD2. This CDR3 contains 16 residues. Germline V gene data show CDR1 as SGHVS and CDR2 as FNYEAQ. The V segment lost 5 bases and the J segment 4 bases; nucleotides outside the gene matches: 12. CDR3 region: CASSLVPGGARETQYF. In DNA form, the CDR3 reads TGTGCCAGCAGCCTAGTCCCCGGGGGGGCACGAGAGACCCAGTACTTC.

This chain connects TRBV2 to TRBJ1-6; D gene unclear. This CDR3 has 14 amino acids. Trimming took 5 bases from V and 5 from J, leaving 10 bases between them. Germline CDR1 SNHLY, CDR2 FYNNEI. As DNA, the CDR3 is TGTGCCAGCAGTACCCTCAGCAATAATTCACCCCTCCACTTT. Protein product: CASSTLSNNSPLHF.

This clone was seen just once. The CDR3 DNA is TGTGCCAGCAGCGCCGACCTAGCGGGGGGGCTATCCTATGAGCAGTTCTTC. It codes for CASSADLAGGLSYEQFF. The V call is TRBV9, the J call TRBJ2-1, with 12 bases aligning to TRBD2. Per germline, CDR1 SGDLS and CDR2 YYNGEE. This CDR3 contains 17 residues. Trimming at V came to 3 bases and at J to 8 bases, leaving 12 bases not matched to a gene.

V usage is TRBV6-5 and J usage is TRBJ2-7; no reliable D call. Trimming removed 0 bases from V and 6 bases from J, with 3 bases in between. CDR3 length: 11 residues. Germline CDR1 and CDR2: MNHEY and SVGAGI. This CDR3 is CASSYSGEQYF. The CDR3 DNA sequence: TGTGCCAGCAGTTACTCCGGCGAGCAGTACTTC.

The chain recombines TRBV7-6 with TRBJ2-7; D may match TRBD1 or TRBD2 (5 bases each). Trimming removed 5 bases from V and 2 bases from J, with 10 bases in between. The CDR3 covers 13 residues. CDR1 SGHVS and CDR2 FNYEAQ come from the germline V gene. The CDR3 protein is CASSRSGPYEQYF. The CDR3 region has the DNA TGTGCCAGCAGCCGATCGGGGCCCTACGAGCAGTACTTC.

CDR3 loop: CASSLDLAGVETQYF. The CDR3 DNA is TGTGCCAGCAGCTTGGACCTAGCGGGGGTTGAGACCCAGTACTTC. The V call is TRBV5-6, the J call TRBJ2-5; TRBD2 matches 10 bases. The germline gives CDR1 SGHDT, CDR2 YYEEEE. V gave up 0 bases and J gave up 5 bases; unmatched junction bases: 4. The length of the CDR3 is 15 residues.

The J gene is TRBJ2-7, the V gene TRBV7-8, with a weak D call TRBD2 (5 bases). Germline values: CDR1 SGHVS, CDR2 FQNEAQ. The CDR3 spans 14 residues. V was pared by 1 base and J by 2 bases, with 9 bases between. CDR3 residues: CASSLDLGTYEQYF. In DNA form, the CDR3 reads TGTGCCAGCAGCTTAGATCTCGGGACCTACGAGCAGTACTTC.

The chain has TRBV5-1 and TRBJ1-1; tentatively, D is TRBD1 (5 bases). Looked up from germline, CDR1 is SGHRS and CDR2 is YFSETQ. V gave up 7 bases and J gave up 0 bases, with 10 bases separating them. This CDR3 is built from 13 residues. CDR3 region: CASGREMNTEAFF. The CDR3 DNA sequence: TGCGCCAGCGGCAGGGAGATGAACACTGAAGCTTTCTTT. The entire variable domain, with the rest obtained from reference TRBV5-1 and TRBJ1-1, is as follows: KAGVTQTPRYLIKTRGQQVTLSCSPISGHRSVSWYQQTPGQGLQFLFEYFSETQRNKGNFPGRFSGRQFSNSRSEMNVSTLELGDSALYLCASGREMNTEAFFGQGTRLTVV.

This clone was recorded only once. V is TRBV29-1 and J is TRBJ2-1; no definite D call. This CDR3 has 12 amino acids. Germline CDR1 SQVTM, CDR2 ANQGSEA. The V and J ends lost 1 base and 9 bases respectively, with 10 bases between them. In DNA, the CDR3 is TGCAGCGTTGAAGTATCAGCCTTTGAGCAGTTCTTC. Translating gives CSVEVSAFEQFF.

This clone was picked up one time. The genes are TRBV5-1 and TRBJ2-7; perhaps TRBD1 as D (6 bases). Germline V lookup: CDR1 SGHRS, CDR2 YFSETQ. V was cut by 0 bases and J by 5 bases, with 15 bases left in between. CDR3 length equals 15 residues. CDR3 residues: CASSLGAGVGHEQYF. CDR3 DNA: TGCGCCAGCAGCTTGGGAGCAGGGGTGGGCCACGAGCAGTACTTC.

This chain joins TRBV6-5 and TRBJ2-3; D is perhaps TRBD1 (5 bases). Germline CDR1 reads MNHEY; CDR2 reads SVGAGI. The CDR3 has 13 residues. Trimming cost V 7 bases and J 2 bases, with 10 bases left between them. CDR3 residues: CASTQDNTDTQYF. Here the CDR3 DNA reads TGTGCCAGCACCCAGGACAACACAGATACGCAGTATTTT.

The gene calls are TRBV5-1 and TRBJ2-3, with TRBD2 identical over 7 bases. The CDR3 is 15 amino acids. V was clipped by 0 bases and J by 4 bases; unmatched bases: 5. Germline V gene lookup returns CDR1 SGHRS and CDR2 YFSETQ. CDR3 protein: CASSLESSGADTQYF. The CDR3, as DNA: TGCGCCAGCAGCTTGGAGTCTAGCGGCGCAGATACGCAGTATTTT.

This clone was detected only once. The gene calls are TRBV14 and TRBJ2-4; TRBD2 aligns across 8 bases. The CDR3 covers 21 residues. Unmatched junction bases numbered 17, after V lost 1 base and J lost 0 bases. Germline V CDR1 and CDR2: SGHDN, FVKESK. The CDR3 loop is CASSQGPPRGGPTLAKNIQYF. The CDR3 DNA follows: TGTGCCAGCAGCCAAGGGCCCCCCCGCGGGGGGCCTACCCTAGCCAAAAACATTCAGTACTTC.

The chain joins TRBV18 to TRBJ2-7, with a weak D call TRBD2 (5 bases). The germline gives CDR1 KGHSH, CDR2 LQKENI. The CDR3 totals 15 residues. V was cut by 2 bases and J by 3 bases, with 14 bases left in between. CDR3 in DNA: TGTGCCAGCTCACCATACTCTAGCACCTACTACGAGCAGTACTTC. Its translation is CASSPYSSTYYEQYF.

V usage is TRBV6-4 and J usage is TRBJ2-1, with 7 bases identical to TRBD2. CDR1 is MRHNA and CDR2 is SNTAGT in the germline V gene. This CDR3 comprises 15 residues. V lost 0 bases to trimming and J lost 4 bases; unmatched junction nucleotides: 3. The CDR3 DNA reads as TGTGCCAGCAGTGACTCGGGCGGGGGTTACAATGAGCAGTTCTTC. Its translation is CASSDSGGGYNEQFF.

The gene calls are TRBV21-1 and TRBJ1-2; TRBD1, the table's D call, was not compared with the DNA. TRBV21-1 counts as a pseudogene. The CDR3 is 18 amino acids. The CDR3 loop reads CASSKDPHRDRESYGYTF. CDR3 DNA sequence: TGTGCCAGCAGCAAAGACCCCCACCGGGACAGAGAATCCTATGGCTACACCTTC.

The V gene is TRBV4-1, the J gene TRBJ1-6, with no clear D. The CDR3 is 17 amino acids. Trimming removed 3 bases from V and 1 base from J, with 13 bases in between. CDR1 MGHRA and CDR2 YSYEKL come from the germline V gene. The CDR3 DNA follows: TGCGCCAGCAGCCAGATTGATCTGGTGTCCTATAATTCACCCCTCCACTTT. Protein: CASSQIDLVSYNSPLHF.

The rearrangement uses TRBV10-2 and TRBJ2-3; 7 bases line up with TRBD2. V was pared by 6 bases and J by 6 bases, with 6 bases of the junction left unmatched. CDR3 length equals 13 residues. Germline lookup yields CDR1 WSHSY and CDR2 SAAADI. DNA for the CDR3: TGCGCCAGCAGGTTGGGGGGGGTTGATACGCAGTATTTT. Translating it yields CASRLGGVDTQYF.

The chain carries TRBV6-5 and TRBJ2-1, with D hard to call. CDR3 length equals 12 residues. The germline V gene has CDR1 MNHEY and CDR2 SVGAGI. The V gene lost 2 bases and the J gene lost 9 bases, with 8 bases spanning the gap. Here the CDR3 reads CASSYKLGEQFF. The CDR3 bases are TGTGCCAGCAGTTACAAGCTAGGTGAGCAGTTCTTC.

This sequence joins TRBV5-4 and TRBJ1-3, with D possibly being TRBD1 (5 bases). V was clipped by 4 bases and J by 4 bases, with 12 bases between them. The CDR3 covers 14 residues. Germline lookup yields CDR1 SGHNT and CDR2 YYREEE (reference sequence). The CDR3 region is CASSHGGAGNTIYF. In DNA form, the CDR3 reads TGTGCCAGCAGCCATGGAGGGGCCGGAAACACCATATATTTT.

The V and J genes are TRBV28 and TRBJ1-2, with D unresolved. The CDR3 length is 12 residues. The ends were cut back, 2 bases at V and 3 bases at J, with 4 bases in the middle. CDR1 is MDHEN, CDR2 SYDVKM, per germline. CDR3 bases: TGTGCCAGCAGTTTAAGGGACTATGGCTACACCTTC. Translation: CASSLRDYGYTF.

V usage is TRBV27 and J usage is TRBJ2-7; 7 nucleotides align to TRBD2. Unmatched junction bases numbered 9, after V lost 6 bases and J lost 7 bases. The CDR3 has 13 residues. Germline-derived CDR1 and CDR2 are MNHEY and SMNVEV (reference sequence). The CDR3 reads CASSLRGEWEQYF. The CDR3 bases are TGTGCCAGCAGCCTCCGGGGGGAATGGGAGCAGTACTTC.

V gene TRBV9 combines with J gene TRBJ2-3; 9 bases match TRBD2. CDR1 is SGDLS, CDR2 YYNGEE, per germline. V was pared by 0 bases and J by 6 bases, with 8 bases of the junction left unmatched. The CDR3 is made up of 16 amino acids. The CDR3 DNA follows: TGTGCCAGCAGCGTAGATTCGGCGGGGGGGCGGGATACGCAGTATTTT. This codes for CASSVDSAGGRDTQYF.

This clone was seen a single time. The genes are TRBV6-5 and TRBJ2-3; D gene unclear. V lost 9 bases and J 1 base, leaving 14 bases between the germline ends. The germline V gene encodes CDR1 MNHEY and CDR2 SVGAGI. There are 14 residues in the CDR3. CDR3: CASGRFSGTDTQYF. CDR3 nucleotide sequence: TGTGCCAGTGGGCGATTTAGTGGCACAGATACGCAGTATTTT.